What follows are 20 T cell receptor beta chains derived from one specimen sequenced in a study of cytomegalovirus exposure and HLA in healthy donors. Primers: 60 Vbeta forward and 13 Jbeta reverse. This table comes from immunoSEQ multiplex PCR, and its TCRdb copy is limited to in-frame clones, with some not included. The data hold about 150,000 clones, with 85% observed a single time. The sample comprised PBMCs. These receptors were collected from a boy aged 2-9 years in good health and CMV-seronegative.

This clone was counted only a few times. The rearrangement joins TRBV28 to TRBJ1-2, with TRBD1 identical over 9 bases. Trimming at V came to 4 bases and at J to 6 bases, leaving 6 bases not matched to a gene. The CDR3 extends over 14 amino acids. Germline V lookup: CDR1 MDHEN, CDR2 SYDVKM. The CDR3 bases are TGTGCCAGCAGTTCTCCACGACAGGGGGATGGCTACACCTTC. This sequence encodes CASSSPRQGDGYTF.

Regarding this clone: The junction and the germline gene differ at one end; a read error may be behind it. The J gene is TRBJ1-1, the V gene TRBV7-6, with D hard to call. The CDR3 extends over 12 amino acids. Germline V gene data show CDR1 as SGHVS and CDR2 as FNYEAQ. The CDR3 DNA reads TGTGCCAGCAGCCTAGCAATAACTGAAGCTTTCTTT. Its translation is CASSLAITEAFF.

The chain couples TRBV30 to TRBJ2-3, with D perhaps TRBD2 (5 bases). The germline V gene encodes CDR1 GTSNPN and CDR2 SVGIG (reference sequence). CDR3 size: 14 residues. V shed 1 base and J shed 6 bases, with 14 bases lying between them. CDR3: CAWSGVLVSDTQYF. The CDR3 DNA reads as TGTGCCTGGAGTGGGGTACTAGTCTCCGATACGCAGTATTTT.

The V gene is TRBV28, the J gene TRBJ1-2; D gene ambiguous. The germline V and J ends were trimmed by 5 bases and 3 bases, with 19 bases remaining between them. Looked up from germline, CDR1 is MDHEN and CDR2 is SYDVKM. The CDR3 loop spans 16 amino acids. The CDR3 is CASSLHLGWRDYGYTF. CDR3 nucleotide sequence: TGTGCCAGCAGTCTCCACCTCGGTTGGAGGGACTATGGCTACACCTTC.

The DNA for the CDR3 is TGCGCCAGCAGCTTGGTCAGCCTAGCGGGTTACAATGAGCAGTTCTTC. The encoded protein is CASSLVSLAGYNEQFF. The genes are TRBV5-1 and TRBJ2-1; 8 nucleotides agree with TRBD2. Germline values: CDR1 SGHRS, CDR2 YFSETQ. V lost 0 bases to trimming and J lost 4 bases; unmatched junction nucleotides: 6. There are 16 residues in the CDR3.

This chain connects TRBV28 to TRBJ1-2; 8 positions match TRBD1. The CDR3 has 13 residues. Germline V gene data show CDR1 as MDHEN and CDR2 as SYDVKM. V dropped 3 bases and J dropped 5; count of bases not matched to a gene: 2. DNA of the CDR3: TGTGCCAGCAGTTTGACAGGGGAATATGGCTACACCTTC. Translating it yields CASSLTGEYGYTF.

This chain connects TRBV29-1 to TRBJ1-2; D ambiguous. The CDR3 contains 16 residues. CDR1 and CDR2 (germline): SQVTM, ANQGSEA. V was shortened by 2 bases and J by 8 bases, with 24 bases between the two germline ends. CDR3 protein: CSVETRLSTPPEGYTF. The CDR3 bases are TGCAGCGTTGAAACCAGATTGTCCACCCCTCCGGAGGGCTACACCTTC.

The chain carries TRBV13 and TRBJ2-3; tentative D call: TRBD1 (6 bases). Germline V CDR1 and CDR2: PRHDT, FYEKMQ (reference sequence). Trimming stripped 5 bases from V and 2 bases from J, with 11 bases between. The CDR3 spans 14 residues. CDR3: CASSRGQITDTQYF. DNA for the CDR3: TGTGCCAGCAGCCGCGGACAGATCACAGATACGCAGTATTTT.

This chain connects TRBV6-5 to TRBJ2-5; tentatively, D is TRBD1 (6 bases). This CDR3 is 15 amino acids long. V lost 2 bases, J lost 3 bases, and 13 bases lay in between. The V gene's germline CDR1 is MNHEY and CDR2 SVGAGI. CDR3 sequence reads: CASSYVWGREETQYF. CDR3 nucleotide sequence: TGTGCCAGCAGTTACGTGTGGGGGCGAGAAGAGACCCAGTACTTC.

V gene TRBV9 combines with J gene TRBJ2-3; D gene ambiguous. This CDR3 has 12 residues. Germline loops: CDR1 SGDLS, CDR2 YYNGEE. Trimming removed 3 bases from V and 5 bases from J, with 7 bases in between. The CDR3 loop reads CASSAPGDTQYF. The CDR3 nucleotides read TGTGCCAGCAGCGCCCCGGGAGATACGCAGTATTTT.

This CDR3 is CASSPWAGADYEQYF. The CDR3 DNA reads as TGTGCCAGCTCACCTTGGGCGGGAGCGGACTACGAGCAGTACTTC. The rearrangement links TRBV18 to TRBJ2-7; 7 nucleotides line up with TRBD2. The length of the CDR3 is 15 residues. The junction had 8 bases not matched to a gene; V was cut back by 3 bases and J by 3 bases. The germline CDR1 and CDR2 sequences are KGHSH and LQKENI.

A single count supports this clone. The J gene is TRBJ1-1, the V gene TRBV28; D uncertain. Germline loops: CDR1 MDHEN, CDR2 SYDVKM. This CDR3 has 14 residues. Trimming cost V 4 bases and J 2 bases, with 11 bases left between them. CDR3 bases: TGTGCCAGCAGTTCCCGCAGGTATAACACTGAAGCTTTCTTT. Translated: CASSSRRYNTEAFF.

The chain employs TRBV19 and TRBJ1-4, with no clear D. Trimming took off 9 bases at V and 6 bases at J, with 8 bases between the two ends. The CDR3 runs 11 residues. Germline loops: CDR1 LNHDA, CDR2 SQIVND (reference sequence). The CDR3 loop is CASRVDEKLFF. CDR3 in DNA: TGTGCCAGCCGCGTAGATGAAAAACTGTTTTTT.

This chain connects TRBV5-1 to TRBJ2-2; 9 bases fit TRBD2. The germline V gene has CDR1 SGHRS and CDR2 YFSETQ. Trimming cost V 0 bases and J 0 bases; bases outside gene matches: 0. The CDR3 has 16 residues. In DNA form, the CDR3 reads TGCGCCAGCAGCTTGGGACTAGCGGCGAACACCGGGGAGCTGTTTTTT. Protein product: CASSLGLAANTGELFF. Together with reference TRBV5-1 and TRBJ2-2, the CDR3 gives the full variable domain: KAGVTQTPRYLIKTRGQQVTLSCSPISGHRSVSWYQQTPGQGLQFLFEYFSETQRNKGNFPGRFSGRQFSNSRSEMNVSTLELGDSALYLCASSLGLAANTGELFFGEGSRLTVL.

The chain joins TRBV11-2 to TRBJ2-5; no clear D gene. Germline CDR1 reads SGHAT; CDR2 reads FQNNGV. The germline V and J ends were trimmed by 2 bases and 1 base, with 5 bases remaining between them. The CDR3 length is 13 residues. The CDR3 reads CASSLTRQETQYF. CDR3 nucleotides: TGTGCCAGCAGCTTAACGCGCCAAGAGACCCAGTACTTC.

The V call is TRBV19, the J call TRBJ1-1, with 8 nucleotides matching TRBD1. Trimming cost V 4 bases and J 6 bases; bases outside gene matches: 7. Germline V lookup: CDR1 LNHDA, CDR2 SQIVND (reference sequence). The CDR3 extends over 14 amino acids. CDR3 nucleotides: TGTGCCAGTAGTACCCTTAGACAGGGGCCTGAAGCTTTCTTT. It encodes CASSTLRQGPEAFF.

The chain recombines TRBV5-4 with TRBJ2-1; a weak D match, TRBD2 (7 bases). The ends were cut back, 6 bases at V and 1 base at J, with 14 bases in the middle. The length of the CDR3 is 15 residues. Germline V gene lookup returns CDR1 SGHNT and CDR2 YYREEE (reference sequence). This CDR3 is CASNRGAQSYNEQFF. CDR3 coding DNA: TGTGCCAGCAACCGGGGGGCACAATCCTACAATGAGCAGTTCTTC.

This clone was recorded only once. This chain links TRBV7-2 with TRBJ2-1, with TRBD2 identical over 14 bases. The V and J ends lost 1 base and 9 bases, in that order; junction bases with no gene match: 5. The CDR3 is 16 amino acids. Germline assignment: CDR1 SGHTA and CDR2 FQGNSA. The CDR3 sequence: CASSLVGTSGSTEQFF. CDR3 sequence (DNA): TGTGCCAGCAGCTTAGTCGGGACTAGCGGGAGCACTGAGCAGTTCTTC.

This chain uses TRBV30 with TRBJ2-4; D gene unclear. The CDR3 is 13 amino acids. Between the trimmed V and J ends, which lost 3 bases and 6 bases, there was a span of 12 bases. CDR1 and CDR2 (germline): GTSNPN, SVGIG (reference sequence). CDR3 nucleotide sequence: TGTGCCTGGAGAACCCCTGCGAGAAACATTCAGTACTTC. Protein sequence: CAWRTPARNIQYF.

The V and J genes are TRBV10-2 and TRBJ2-3; 13 positions match TRBD2. With 2 bases clipped from V and 2 bases from J, the junction kept 1 base outside the gene matches. Germline V gene data show CDR1 as WSHSY and CDR2 as SAAADI. This CDR3 is built from 16 residues. CDR3 DNA: TGCGCCAGCAGTGAGACTAGCGGGGGGGTCACAGATACGCAGTATTTT. This translates into CASSETSGGVTDTQYF.